Listed here are 8 T cell receptor beta chains from one sample, sequenced in a study of cytomegalovirus exposure and HLA in healthy donors. Primers: 60 Vbeta forward and 13 Jbeta reverse. Repertoires were generated with immunoSEQ multiplex PCR, while TCRdb's copy carries only in-frame clones and drops some. The sample yields about 150,000 clones, 70% to 80% seen once. Sample: PBMCs. These TCRs come from a woman between 40 and 55 years old in good health and CMV-seronegative.

This rearrangement joins TRBV27 to TRBJ1-2; tentative D call: TRBD1 (5 bases). Germline-derived CDR1 and CDR2 are MNHEY and SMNVEV (reference sequence). V gave up 3 bases and J gave up 2 bases, with 7 bases separating them. This CDR3 is built from 13 residues. This CDR3 is CASSLEGNYGYTF. CDR3 sequence (DNA): TGTGCCAGCAGTTTGGAGGGGAACTATGGCTACACCTTC.

V gene TRBV18 combines with J gene TRBJ1-1; D is possibly TRBD1 (5 bases). This CDR3 is built from 18 residues. Trimming removed 3 bases at V and 1 base at J, with 21 bases between. Germline-derived CDR1 and CDR2 are KGHSH and LQKENI. CDR3 in amino acids: CASSPYVQGPHQNTEAFF. In DNA form, the CDR3 reads TGTGCCAGCTCACCCTACGTGCAGGGTCCTCATCAGAACACTGAAGCTTTCTTT.

This chain connects TRBV6-1 to TRBJ2-1; possible D gene TRBD1, 6 bases. The germline V and J ends were trimmed by 6 bases and 4 bases, with 10 bases remaining between them. Germline V lookup: CDR1 MNHNS, CDR2 SASEGT. The CDR3 contains 13 residues. This CDR3 reads CASRRTDYNEQFF. CDR3 sequence (DNA): TGTGCCAGCAGGCGGACAGATTACAATGAGCAGTTCTTC.

This clone came up once. The chain is built from TRBV5-1 and TRBJ2-5, with 8 nucleotides matching TRBD1. This CDR3 spans 15 amino acids. Trimming cost V 1 base and J 0 bases; bases outside gene matches: 2. Germline loops: CDR1 SGHRS, CDR2 YFSETQ. The CDR3 nucleotides are TGCGCCAGCAGCTTGAACAGGGGGTACCAAGAGACCCAGTACTTC. It encodes CASSLNRGYQETQYF. The complete variable domain, with remaining parts taken from reference TRBV5-1 and TRBJ2-5, reads KAGVTQTPRYLIKTRGQQVTLSCSPISGHRSVSWYQQTPGQGLQFLFEYFSETQRNKGNFPGRFSGRQFSNSRSEMNVSTLELGDSALYLCASSLNRGYQETQYFGPGTRLLVL.

The chain links TRBV28 to TRBJ1-2; D may be TRBD1 (5 bases). The CDR3 contains 14 residues. The ends were cut back, 2 bases at V and 5 bases at J, with 12 bases in the middle. Germline V gene data show CDR1 as MDHEN and CDR2 as SYDVKM. In DNA, the CDR3 is TGTGCCAGCAGTTTAGCCCCGGGGGGGTATGGCTACACCTTC. Protein product: CASSLAPGGYGYTF.

V is TRBV19 and J is TRBJ1-1; 9 bases fit TRBD1. This CDR3 comprises 12 residues. J lost 10 bases, V lost 8 bases, and 8 bases had no gene match. Germline V CDR1 and CDR2: LNHDA, SQIVND (reference sequence). CDR3 DNA: TGTGCCAGTCCACGGACAGGGGCAGGAGCTTTCTTT. It encodes CASPRTGAGAFF.

This clone turned up a few times. The chain employs TRBV5-8 and TRBJ1-5; 7 bases are shared with TRBD1. J lost 5 bases, V lost 0 bases, and 5 bases had no gene match. This CDR3 has 15 residues. The germline CDR1 and CDR2 sequences are SGHTS and YDEGEE. The CDR3 loop reads CASSLAEGADQPQHF. CDR3 in DNA: TGTGCCAGCAGCTTGGCGGAGGGGGCAGATCAGCCCCAGCATTTT. Full variable domain (remainder filled in from reference TRBV5-8 and TRBJ1-5): EAGVTQSPTHLIKTRGQQATLRCSPISGHTSVYWYQQALGLGLQFLLWYDEGEERNRGNFPPRFSGRQFPNYSSELNVNALELEDSALYLCASSLAEGADQPQHFGDGTRLSIL.

This chain links TRBV19 with TRBJ2-1; 7 bases match TRBD1. The junction had 7 bases not matched to a gene; V was cut back by 9 bases and J by 5 bases. Germline CDR1 reads LNHDA; CDR2 reads SQIVND (reference sequence). This CDR3 contains 13 residues. The CDR3 DNA reads as TGTGCCAGCGCTCAGGGACAGAACAATGAGCAGTTCTTC. This codes for CASAQGQNNEQFF.